The rows below give T cell receptor beta chains drawn from one sample of a study of shared clonotypes between healthy human individuals. Produced via immunoSEQ multiplex PCR; TCRdb's table is partial and in-frame only. The sample gives 90,000 to 120,000 clones, less than 75% of which show up once; approximately 23% is in the top ten. The source material was memory CD8+ T cells sorted from blood. Source of these receptors: a woman under 40 in good health. CDR3s include the opening cysteine and the closing phenylalanine or tryptophan. D genes are given only for firm matches. Size is omitted from some rows. Given values are once, few, many or a class for expanded clones.

>.|TRBV11-2|.|TRBJ2-7
TGTGCCAGCAGCTTTGGGCCCGGTAACGAGCAGTACTTC
CASSFGPGNEQYF
>.|TRBV28|TRBD1|TRBJ1-3
TGTGCCAGCAGTCCACCGGGACAGTACTCTGGAAACACCATATATTTT
CASSPPGQYSGNTIYF
>.|TRBV10-1|.|TRBJ2-5
TGCGCCAGCAGTGAGTCGATTAAGGAGACCCAGTACTTC
CASSESIKETQYF
>once|TRBV28|TRBD2|TRBJ2-7
TGTGCCAGCAGCACCAGCACGATAGCGGGAGGGTATTTGGGCTACGAGCAGTACTTC
CASSTSTIAGGYLGYEQYF
>medium-sized|TRBV4-2|TRBD2|TRBJ2-1
TGTGCCAGCAGCCAACGGACTAGCGACTACAATGAGCAGTTCTTC
CASSQRTSDYNEQFF
>.|TRBV28|.|TRBJ2-3
TGTGCCACCATTCGAAGACCGGGACCATGGTATAATACGCAGTATTTT
CATIRRPGPWYNTQYF
>once|TRBV5-1|TRBD2|TRBJ2-1
TGCGCCAGCAGCTTGGCCGGAGCTAGCGGGGCGGGTGAGCAGTTCTTC
CASSLAGASGAGEQFF
>.|TRBV5-1|TRBD2|TRBJ2-5
TGCGCCAGCAGCCTGCTAGCGGGAGGGCCGGCAGAGACCCAGTACTTC
CASSLLAGGPAETQYF
>many|TRBV25-1|.|TRBJ2-3
TGTGCCAGCAGTGAAGGGGGCAGGGGAGACACAGATACGCAGTATTTT
CASSEGGRGDTDTQYF
>.|TRBV30|.|TRBJ2-1
TGTGCCTGGAACGGAAATAGTAATGAGCAGTTCTTC
CAWNGNSNEQFF
>.|TRBV2|.|TRBJ2-7
TGTGCCAGCAGTGAGTGGTGGTTTAAGCGGATCAACTACGAGCAGTACTTC
CASSEWWFKRINYEQYF
>.|TRBV7-9|.|TRBJ2-1
TGTGCCAGCAGCCGAAGGACAGAAAGGGCCAATGAGCAGTTCTTC
CASSRRTERANEQFF
>.|TRBV30|.|TRBJ2-7
TGTGCCTGGAGTGTACCCGGGAGTGTGACCTACGAGCAGTACTTC
CAWSVPGSVTYEQYF
>many|TRBV4-2|.|TRBJ2-2
TGTGCCAGCAGCCATGGGGGACCAGGGGAACCCGGGGAGCTGTTTTTT
CASSHGGPGEPGELFF
>.|TRBV6-5|.|TRBJ2-7
TGTGCCAGCAGTTACGGGTGGGGACCCTACGAGCAGTACTTC
CASSYGWGPYEQYF
>.|TRBV28|.|TRBJ1-1
TGTGCCAGCAGTTTATCCCCAGGGAGGCACTTCACTGAAGCTTTCTTT
CASSLSPGRHFTEAFF
>few|TRBV4-2|TRBD2|TRBJ2-3
TGTGCCAGCAGCCCTAGCGGGGCTAACACAGATACGCAGTATTTT
CASSPSGANTDTQYF
>.|TRBV7-9|TRBD2|TRBJ2-5
TGTGCCAGCAGCCAGCCTTTAGCGGGACAAGAGACCCAGTACTTC
CASSQPLAGQETQYF
>few|TRBV9|.|TRBJ1-4
TGTGCCAGCAGCGTAGGAACCGCAACTAATGAAAAACTGTTTTTT
CASSVGTATNEKLFF
>.|TRBV5-1|TRBD2|TRBJ2-1
TGCGCCAGCAGCTTGGGGACTAGCGAGGCGAATGAGCAGTTCTTC
CASSLGTSEANEQFF
>.|TRBV25-1|.|TRBJ2-3
TGTGCCAGCAGTGAACCTAGGAGGACTGATAGCACAGATACGCAGTATTTT
CASSEPRRTDSTDTQYF
>.|TRBV28|TRBD1|TRBJ1-2
TGTGCCAGCAGAGCCCAGGGGGGCCTCTATGGCTACACCTTC
CASRAQGGLYGYTF
>.|TRBV6-5|.|TRBJ1-1
TGTGCCAGCAGTTACGTCGGGACTAAAGCTTTCTTT
CASSYVGTKAFF
>.|TRBV6-1|.|TRBJ2-4
TGTGCCAGCAGTAGCGTCCCCAAAAACATTCAGTACTTC
CASSSVPKNIQYF
>.|TRBV29-1|.|TRBJ1-1
TGCAGCTTCAGGGAAGGGGTCACTGAAGCTTTCTTT
CSFREGVTEAFF
>.|TRBV9|TRBD2|TRBJ2-7
TGTGCCAGCAGCTCAGCGCTGCGGGAGGGGTCCTACGAGCAGTACTTC
CASSSALREGSYEQYF
>many|TRBV28|.|TRBJ1-5
TGTGCCAGCAGTTTGGGAATCGGGTATCAGCCCCAGCATTTT
CASSLGIGYQPQHF
>.|TRBV10-3|TRBD1|TRBJ1-5
TGTGCCATCAGTGATTACGGGACAGGGACTAGCAATCAGCCCCAGCATTTT
CAISDYGTGTSNQPQHF
>once|TRBV7-9|TRBD1|TRBJ2-5
TGTGCCAGCAGCTTGATCACAGGGGAAGAGACCCAGTACTTC
CASSLITGEETQYF
>few|TRBV28|.|TRBJ1-5
TGTGCCAGCAGTTTGGCGCAGGGGAATCAGCCCCAGCATTTT
CASSLAQGNQPQHF
>few|TRBV18|.|TRBJ1-1
TGTGCCAGCTCACCCCGACAGAACACTGAAGCTTTCTTT
CASSPRQNTEAFF
>.|TRBV11-2|.|TRBJ2-7
TGTGCCAGCAGCGAGGGGTCTAGCGCGACCTACGAGCAGTACTTC
CASSEGSSATYEQYF
>.|TRBV5-1|TRBD1|TRBJ2-2
TGCGCCAGCAGCCCGGGGGACAGGGATACCGGGGAGCTGTTTTTT
CASSPGDRDTGELFF
>.|TRBV6-5|TRBD2|TRBJ2-5
TGTGCCAGCAGTTACTTGCGGACTAGCGGGAGTGAGACCCAGTACTTC
CASSYLRTSGSETQYF
>many|TRBV6-4|TRBD2|TRBJ2-2
TGTGCCACGCTCTTTTTGCAGCGGGAGCCTCCGAATTTCAACGGGGAGCTGTTTTTT
CATLFLQREPPNFNGELFF
>once|TRBV6-6|.|TRBJ1-2
TGTGCCAGCAGTCCGACACCCCCTATGGGCTACACCTTC
CASSPTPPMGYTF
>.|TRBV5-6|.|TRBJ1-2
TGTGCCAGCAGCTGGGGCAGCACCCGCTATGGCTACACCTTC
CASSWGSTRYGYTF
>.|TRBV19|.|TRBJ2-3
TGTGCCAGTAGTATTGCCTTAGATCCGACAGATACGCAGTATTTT
CASSIALDPTDTQYF
>once|TRBV10-1|.|TRBJ1-3
TGCGCCAGCAGTGAATCTCTGGAGCTCCTCTCTGGAAACACCATATATTTT
CASSESLELLSGNTIYF
>.|TRBV5-1|.|TRBJ1-2
TGCGCCAGCAGCCCCCCAGGGCCAGGGACCCTTAGGGACTATGGCTACACCTTC
CASSPPGPGTLRDYGYTF
>.|TRBV29-1|TRBD1|TRBJ2-7
TGCAGCGCAGTGACAGGGGGGCTCTACGAGCAGTACTTC
CSAVTGGLYEQYF
>.|TRBV27|.|TRBJ1-1
TGTGCCAGCAGTTCTGGGATGAACACTGAAGCTTTCTTT
CASSSGMNTEAFF
>.|TRBV11-2|TRBD1|TRBJ2-6
TGTGCCAGCAGAGCCTATACAGGGGGCACCTCTGGGGCCAACGTCCTGACTTTC
CASRAYTGGTSGANVLTF
>.|TRBV13|TRBD1|TRBJ2-1
TGTGCCAGCAGCCTCGGGACAGGGAATCCAAATGAGCAGTTCTTC
CASSLGTGNPNEQFF
>.|TRBV7-2|.|TRBJ1-1
TGTGCCAGCAGCTTCATGGACACTGAAGCTTTCTTT
CASSFMDTEAFF
>many|TRBV15|.|TRBJ1-2
TGTGCCACCAGCAGAGCACCGGGGGCGCAGGAAAACTATGGCTACACCTTC
CATSRAPGAQENYGYTF
>.|TRBV5-4|.|TRBJ1-1
TGTGCCAGCAGCTTCGTGATAGGCACTGAAGCTTTCTTT
CASSFVIGTEAFF
>once|TRBV19|TRBD1|TRBJ1-5
TGTGCCAGTAGTTCCCTTCCCGAGACAGGGTTAAATCAGCCCCAGCATTTT
CASSSLPETGLNQPQHF